Each of the 28 T cell receptor beta chains below was sequenced from the same sample in a study of blood T cell repertoires in COVID-19. The data were produced by immunoSEQ multiplex PCR, yet TCRdb's version contains in-frame clones alone and is incomplete. The sample shows approximately 170,000 clones, roughly 81% of them seen only once. The specimen was peripheral blood. These receptors were obtained from a woman aged 80 or over with COVID-19, enrolled during active disease.

This chain uses TRBV5-1 with TRBJ2-3; 10 nucleotides match TRBD2. The CDR3 length is 16 residues. The germline V gene encodes CDR1 SGHRS and CDR2 YFSETQ. J lost 3 bases, V lost 0 bases, and 4 bases had no gene match. The CDR3 is CASSLGAGGATDTQYF. CDR3 DNA sequence: TGCGCCAGCAGCTTGGGAGCGGGAGGGGCGACAGATACGCAGTATTTT.

The gene calls are TRBV28 and TRBJ2-7; TRBD1 matches 12 bases. Germline V gives CDR1 MDHEN, CDR2 SYDVKM. The CDR3 length is 14 residues. After removal of 5 bases from V and 4 bases from J, the junction contained 3 bases not matched to a gene. The CDR3 nucleotides read TGTGCCAGCAGTCCGGGACAGGGGGCTTACGAGCAGTACTTC. Amino acids: CASSPGQGAYEQYF.

This chain connects TRBV9 to TRBJ1-2; weak D call: TRBD1 (5 bases). CDR1 and CDR2 (germline): SGDLS, YYNGEE. The CDR3 totals 15 residues. The germline V and J ends were trimmed by 0 bases and 7 bases, with 16 bases remaining between them. The CDR3 loop reads CASSVGGNLRFGYTF. The CDR3 DNA follows: TGTGCCAGCAGCGTAGGGGGCAACCTCAGATTTGGCTACACCTTC.

The chain couples TRBV7-2 to TRBJ2-5; D may be TRBD2 (6 bases). The germline V gene encodes CDR1 SGHTA and CDR2 FQGNSA. The CDR3 is 15 residues long. V was clipped by 4 bases and J by 3 bases, with 15 bases between them. The CDR3 bases are TGTGCCAGCAGCTCACGGGGGTGGGAGGAAGAGACCCAGTACTTC. This encodes CASSSRGWEEETQYF.

The CDR3 sequence is CASSLAGTGTLGYTF. The CDR3 DNA sequence: TGTGCCAGCAGCTTGGCCGGGACAGGGACCCTCGGCTACACCTTC. The chain uses TRBV7-9 and TRBJ1-2, with TRBD1 identical over 9 bases. Germline CDR1 reads SEHNR; CDR2 reads FQNEAQ (reference sequence). The CDR3 is 15 amino acids. V lost 3 bases to trimming and J lost 8 bases; unmatched junction nucleotides: 10. Full variable domain (outside the CDR3, taken from reference TRBV7-9 and TRBJ1-2): DTGVSQNPRHKITKRGQNVTFRCDPISEHNRLYWYRQTLGQGPEFLTYFQNEAQLEKSRLLSDRFSAERPKGSFSTLEIQRTEQGDSAMYLCASSLAGTGTLGYTFGSGTRLTVV.

This clone was seen more than once but under ten times. The chain couples TRBV9 to TRBJ1-2; TRBD1 aligns across 7 bases. V dropped 5 bases and J dropped 4; count of bases not matched to a gene: 5. CDR1 SGDLS and CDR2 YYNGEE come from the germline V gene. The length of the CDR3 is 13 residues. DNA for the CDR3: TGTGCCAGCAGGGACACAGGGGCCTATGGCTACACCTTC. Its protein is CASRDTGAYGYTF.

This chain connects TRBV5-1 to TRBJ2-1; 8 nucleotides agree with TRBD2. With V trimmed by 1 base and J by 9 bases, 9 bases remained unmatched. Germline V gene sequence: CDR1 SGHRS, CDR2 YFSETQ. This CDR3 has 15 residues. In DNA, the CDR3 is TGCGCCAGCAGCTTGAGCCAGCGGGAGCGGGGTGAGCAGTTCTTC. Protein product: CASSLSQRERGEQFF.

This clone has only a few counts. The chain links TRBV7-9 to TRBJ2-1; 11 nucleotides line up with TRBD1. The J segment lost 9 bases and the V segment lost 2 bases, leaving 9 bases of the junction unmatched. The germline CDR1 and CDR2 sequences are SEHNR and FQNEAQ (reference sequence). The CDR3 consists of 16 residues. The CDR3 nucleotides are TGTGCCAGCAGCTTAAGGGTTCGGACAGGGGGCGTTGAGCAGTTCTTC. Protein: CASSLRVRTGGVEQFF.

This clone has just one count. The V and J genes are TRBV5-1 and TRBJ1-3, with 7 nucleotides matching TRBD1. The CDR3 has 14 amino acids. Looked up from germline, CDR1 is SGHRS and CDR2 is YFSETQ. V dropped 4 bases and J dropped 2; count of bases not matched to a gene: 3. This CDR3 is CASSPGQTGNTIYF. The DNA for the CDR3 is TGCGCCAGCAGCCCGGGACAGACTGGAAACACCATATATTTT.

The chain links TRBV5-8 to TRBJ2-5, with 11 bases identical to TRBD1. In germline, CDR1 is SGHTS, CDR2 YDEGEE. The CDR3 totals 14 residues. V gave up 4 bases and J gave up 5 bases; unmatched junction bases: 4. The CDR3 DNA reads TGTGCCAGCAGCCTGGACAGGGGGCTGGAGACCCAGTACTTC. As protein: CASSLDRGLETQYF.

The J gene is TRBJ1-5, the V gene TRBV2, with a possible D match to TRBD1 (5 bases). V gave up 5 bases and J gave up 6 bases, with 11 bases separating them. The germline V gene encodes CDR1 SNHLY and CDR2 FYNNEI. The CDR3 loop spans 13 amino acids. Written as DNA, the CDR3 is TGTGCCAGCAGTTATCAGGGTTCTCAGCCCCAGCATTTT. This translates into CASSYQGSQPQHF. Based on the CDR3 plus reference TRBV2 and TRBJ1-5, the full variable domain is EPEVTQTPSHQVTQMGQEVILRCVPISNHLYFYWYRQILGQKVEFLVSFYNNEISEKSEIFDDQFSVERPDGSNFTLKIRSTKLEDSAMYFCASSYQGSQPQHFGDGTRLSIL.

The chain is built from TRBV18 and TRBJ1-3; D uncertain. Germline assignment: CDR1 KGHSH and CDR2 LQKENI. CDR3 length equals 14 residues. The V and J ends lost 3 bases and 0 bases respectively, with 6 bases between them. The DNA of the CDR3 is TGTGCCAGCTCACCGGGCAACTCTGGAAACACCATATATTTT. It yields the protein CASSPGNSGNTIYF.

The chain links TRBV5-1 to TRBJ2-3; 12 nucleotides align to TRBD2. V was clipped by 3 bases and J by 3 bases; unmatched bases: 5. This CDR3 is 16 amino acids long. Germline V lookup: CDR1 SGHRS, CDR2 YFSETQ. In DNA form, the CDR3 reads TGCGCCAGCAGCTCGGGAGGACTAGCGGGAACAGATACGCAGTATTTT. Translated, it gives CASSSGGLAGTDTQYF.

The chain couples TRBV29-1 to TRBJ1-2, with 11 bases matching TRBD1. The CDR3 contains 15 residues. J lost 2 bases, V lost 6 bases, and 8 bases had no gene match. CDR1 and CDR2 (germline): SQVTM, ANQGSEA. Written as DNA, the CDR3 is TGCAGCGTCGCAACCGGGACAGGGGGGAACTATGGCTACACCTTC. Encoded protein: CSVATGTGGNYGYTF.

The genes are TRBV7-9 and TRBJ2-2, with 7 bases fitting TRBD1. Germline lookup yields CDR1 SEHNR and CDR2 FQNEAQ (reference sequence). The J segment lost 0 bases and the V segment lost 8 bases, leaving 3 bases of the junction unmatched. The CDR3 is 14 residues long. CDR3 sequence: CASGTVTNTGELFF. The CDR3 DNA sequence: TGTGCCAGCGGGACAGTCACGAACACCGGGGAGCTGTTTTTT. Supplemented by reference TRBV7-9 and TRBJ2-2, the full variable domain reads DTGVSQNPRHKITKRGQNVTFRCDPISEHNRLYWYRQTLGQGPEFLTYFQNEAQLEKSRLLSDRFSAERPKGSFSTLEIQRTEQGDSAMYLCASGTVTNTGELFFGEGSRLTVL.

The rearrangement uses TRBV5-8 and TRBJ2-4; no clear D gene. Trimming stripped 0 bases from V and 15 bases from J, with 10 bases between. This CDR3 spans 11 amino acids. CDR1 and CDR2 (germline): SGHTS, YDEGEE. CDR3 nucleotides: TGTGCCAGCAGCTTGGATGCGTCGCGGTACTTC. This gives the protein CASSLDASRYF.

The rearrangement uses TRBV25-1 and TRBJ1-2; 11 bases match TRBD1. Looked up from germline, CDR1 is MGHDK and CDR2 is SYGVNS. V lost 5 bases, J lost 3 bases, and 5 bases stayed unmatched. CDR3 size: 15 residues. In DNA, the CDR3 is TGTGCCAGCAGTTCCCGGGACAGGGGGGACTATGGCTACACCTTC. It encodes CASSSRDRGDYGYTF.

This clone showed up just once. This sequence joins TRBV7-8 and TRBJ2-7; TRBD1 or TRBD2 may be the D gene (6 bases each). Trimming removed 5 bases from V and 0 bases from J, with 11 bases in between. Germline lookup yields CDR1 SGHVS and CDR2 FQNEAQ. This CDR3 is 14 amino acids long. CDR3 nucleotide sequence: TGTGCCAGCAGCCGCGGGGACAACTCCTACGAGCAGTACTTC. It specifies CASSRGDNSYEQYF.

V gene TRBV5-1 combines with J gene TRBJ2-5; 8 positions match TRBD1. V lost 1 base and J lost 4; bases outside the gene matches: 6. CDR1 SGHRS and CDR2 YFSETQ come from the germline V gene. The CDR3 length is 15 residues. The CDR3 coding sequence is TGCGCCAGCAGCTTGCTGGGACAGGAGGGAGAGACCCAGTACTTC. It is translated as CASSLLGQEGETQYF.

V and J are TRBV2 and TRBJ2-5, with D unclear. CDR3 length: 11 residues. The V end was cut by 5 bases, the J end by 5 bases, with 6 bases between. Germline CDR1 SNHLY, CDR2 FYNNEI. The CDR3 bases are TGTGCCAGCAGTCCCTTCGAGACCCAGTACTTC. Protein product: CASSPFETQYF.

This clone has just a few counts. The chain combines TRBV7-8 with TRBJ2-5; 7 nucleotides line up with TRBD2. V was pared by 10 bases and J by 5 bases, with 19 bases of the junction left unmatched. CDR3 size: 16 residues. Germline lookup yields CDR1 SGHVS and CDR2 FQNEAQ. In nucleotides, the CDR3 is TGTGCCACCTGTAGAGCTAGCGGCAATATGGGGGAGACCCAGTACTTC. It specifies CATCRASGNMGETQYF.

The V gene is TRBV27, the J gene TRBJ2-7; weak D call: TRBD1 (6 bases). V lost 5 bases, J lost 0 bases, and 8 bases lay in between. The V gene's germline CDR1 is MNHEY and CDR2 SMNVEV (reference sequence). CDR3 length: 13 residues. In DNA, the CDR3 is TGTGCCAGCAGTCTGGGGGCCTCCTACGAGCAGTACTTC. It codes for CASSLGASYEQYF.

Concerning this clone: Other DNA sequences from this sample encode an identical CDR3 as well. V is TRBV9 and J is TRBJ1-5; D might be TRBD1 (5 bases). Trimming stripped 2 bases from V and 2 bases from J, with 8 bases between. Germline V gene sequence: CDR1 SGDLS, CDR2 YYNGEE. The CDR3 consists of 14 residues. CDR3: CASSVGQGNQPQHF. In DNA form, the CDR3 reads TGTGCCAGCAGCGTCGGACAAGGCAATCAGCCCCAGCATTTT. Variable domain in full (rest from reference TRBV9 and TRBJ1-5): DSGVTQTPKHLITATGQRVTLRCSPRSGDLSVYWYQQSLDQGLQFLIQYYNGEERAKGNILERFSAQQFPDLHSELNLSSLELGDSALYFCASSVGQGNQPQHFGDGTRLSIL.

A few counts support this clone. The chain couples TRBV18 to TRBJ1-5, with 10 bases fitting TRBD1. V lost 6 bases, J lost 4 bases, and 3 bases stayed unmatched. The CDR3 spans 14 residues. Looked up from germline, CDR1 is KGHSH and CDR2 is LQKENI. CDR3 bases: TGTGCCAGCTCTGGGACAGGGGTAAATCAGCCCCAGCATTTT. Translation: CASSGTGVNQPQHF.

This rearrangement joins TRBV6-5 to TRBJ2-2; TRBD1 matches 10 bases. J lost 6 bases, V lost 6 bases, and 7 bases had no gene match. The CDR3 extends over 15 amino acids. Germline CDR1 MNHEY, CDR2 SVGAGI. The CDR3 here is CASRKTGGSPGELFF. The CDR3 DNA follows: TGTGCCAGCAGGAAGACAGGGGGCTCGCCCGGGGAGCTGTTTTTT.

The chain is built from TRBV28 and TRBJ2-6; D call uncertain. This CDR3 spans 14 amino acids. Germline V lookup: CDR1 MDHEN, CDR2 SYDVKM. V was trimmed by 5 bases and J by 4 bases, leaving 9 bases between them. In nucleotides, the CDR3 is TGTGCCAGCAGTCTCCCTAGGGGGGCCAACGTCCTGACTTTC. Translated, it gives CASSLPRGANVLTF.

The genes are TRBV24-1 and TRBJ2-5; D is possibly TRBD2 (6 bases). The CDR3 covers 13 residues. Trimming pared 7 bases from V and 5 bases from J, leaving 13 bases between. CDR1 KGHDR and CDR2 SFDVKD come from the germline V gene. CDR3: CATRKGGEETQYF. The CDR3 DNA follows: TGTGCCACCAGGAAGGGAGGAGAGGAGACCCAGTACTTC.

The chain uses TRBV11-2 and TRBJ2-1, with 7 nucleotides matching TRBD2. This CDR3 region has 15 residues. V gave up 2 bases and J gave up 7 bases; unmatched junction bases: 8. Germline V gene sequence: CDR1 SGHAT, CDR2 FQNNGV. The CDR3 here is CASSLSSGAVNEQFF. In DNA, the CDR3 is TGTGCCAGCAGCTTATCCAGCGGGGCTGTGAATGAGCAGTTCTTC.